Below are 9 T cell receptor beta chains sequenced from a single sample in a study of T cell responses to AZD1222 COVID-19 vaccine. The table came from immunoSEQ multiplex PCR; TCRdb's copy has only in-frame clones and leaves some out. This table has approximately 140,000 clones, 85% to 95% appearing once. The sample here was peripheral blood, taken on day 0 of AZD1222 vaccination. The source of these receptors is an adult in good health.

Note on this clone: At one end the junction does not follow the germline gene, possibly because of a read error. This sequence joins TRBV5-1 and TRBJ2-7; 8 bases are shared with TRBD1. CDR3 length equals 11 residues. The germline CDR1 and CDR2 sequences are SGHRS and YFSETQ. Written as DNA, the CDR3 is TGCGCCAGCAGTGACTTGGGACAGGTTTCTTTC. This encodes CASSDLGQVSF. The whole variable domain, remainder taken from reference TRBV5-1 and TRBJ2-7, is KAGVTQTPRYLIKTRGQQVTLSCSPISGHRSVSWYQQTPGQGLQFLFEYFSETQRNKGNFPGRFSGRQFSNSRSEMNVSTLELGDSALYLCASSDLGQVSFGPGTRLTVT.

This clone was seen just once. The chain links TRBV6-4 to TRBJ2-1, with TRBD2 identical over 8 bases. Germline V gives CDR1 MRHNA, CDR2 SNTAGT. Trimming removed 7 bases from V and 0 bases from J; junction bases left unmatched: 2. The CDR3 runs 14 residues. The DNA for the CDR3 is TGTGCCAGCAAGCGGGGGAGCTCCTACAATGAGCAGTTCTTC. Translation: CASKRGSSYNEQFF.

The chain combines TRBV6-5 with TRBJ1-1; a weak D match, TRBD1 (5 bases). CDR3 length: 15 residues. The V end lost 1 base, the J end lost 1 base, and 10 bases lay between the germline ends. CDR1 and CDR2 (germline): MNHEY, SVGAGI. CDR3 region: CASSYLARANTEAFF. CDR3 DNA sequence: TGTGCCAGCAGTTACTTGGCCAGGGCGAACACTGAAGCTTTCTTT.

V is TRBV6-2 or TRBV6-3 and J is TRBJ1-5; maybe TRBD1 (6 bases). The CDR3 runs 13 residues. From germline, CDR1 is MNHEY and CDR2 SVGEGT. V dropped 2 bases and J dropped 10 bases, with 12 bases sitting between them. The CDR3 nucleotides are TGTGCCAGCAGTTACGGGGTTGGGGGCCCCCAGCATTTT. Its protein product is CASSYGVGGPQHF.

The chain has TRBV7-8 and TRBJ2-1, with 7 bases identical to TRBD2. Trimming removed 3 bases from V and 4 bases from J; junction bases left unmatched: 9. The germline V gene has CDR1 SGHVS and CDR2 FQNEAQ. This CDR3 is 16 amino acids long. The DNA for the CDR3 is TGTGCCAGCAGCTTGAGCTCGTGGGAGGGTTACAATGAGCAGTTCTTC. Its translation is CASSLSSWEGYNEQFF.

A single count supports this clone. As DNA, the CDR3 is TGTGCCAGCAGTGAACGGGACAACTATAGCAATCAGCCCCAGCATTTT. Translated: CASSERDNYSNQPQHF. This chain connects TRBV27 to TRBJ1-5; weak D call: TRBD1 (6 bases). Trimming removed 5 bases from V and 0 bases from J, with 14 bases in between. The CDR3 is made up of 16 amino acids. Germline lookup yields CDR1 MNHEY and CDR2 SMNVEV (reference sequence).

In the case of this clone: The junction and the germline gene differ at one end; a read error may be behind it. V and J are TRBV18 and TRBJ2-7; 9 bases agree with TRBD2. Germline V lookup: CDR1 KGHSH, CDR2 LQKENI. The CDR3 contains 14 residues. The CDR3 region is CASSPQRGASEQHF. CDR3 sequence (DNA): TGTGCCAGCTCACCACAGCGGGGGGCTTCCGAGCAGCACTTC.

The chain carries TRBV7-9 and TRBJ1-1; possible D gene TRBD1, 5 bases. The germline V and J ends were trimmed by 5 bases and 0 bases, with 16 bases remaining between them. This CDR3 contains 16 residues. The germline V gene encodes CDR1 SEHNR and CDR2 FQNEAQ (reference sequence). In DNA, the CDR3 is TGTGCCAGCAGCCAAACGGGGGGACGCTTGAACACTGAAGCTTTCTTT. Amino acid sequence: CASSQTGGRLNTEAFF.

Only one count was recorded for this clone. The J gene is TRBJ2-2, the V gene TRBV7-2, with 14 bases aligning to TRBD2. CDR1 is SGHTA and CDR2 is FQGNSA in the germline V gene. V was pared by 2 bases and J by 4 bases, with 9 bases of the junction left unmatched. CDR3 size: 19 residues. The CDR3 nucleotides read TGTGCCAGCAGCTTACTTGGGGGACTAGCGGGGGCTACCACCGGGGAGCTGTTTTTT. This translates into CASSLLGGLAGATTGELFF.